This T cell receptor beta chain was sequenced in a study of T cells after yellow fever vaccination. Regarding the study as a whole: The secondary response was weaker, and its peak arrived faster, on day 5 versus 15.

This clonotype was found a few times. Its antigen is unidentified. Trimming took 4 bases from V and 2 from J; bases not matched to a gene: 3. Per germline, CDR1 DFQATT and CDR2 SNEGSKA (reference sequence). The CDR3 covers 14 residues. TCRdb re-derived calls from the 5' RACE reads in MiXCR, one entry per CDR3 protein. The sample carries 500,000 to 650,000 distinct CDR3 sequences, about 12% recorded once. The TCR was taken from a man aged 25 to 40 who received the YFV17D yellow fever vaccine. The chain carries TRBV20-1 and TRBJ2-1, with 9 bases matching TRBD1. The starting material was PBMCs, obtained on the day of the yellow fever booster vaccination. CDR3 sequence reads: CSAMDRGTYNEQFF. The DNA of the CDR3 is TGCAGTGCTATGGACAGGGGAACCTACAATGAGCAGTTCTTC.